This T cell receptor (beta chain) was identified during a study of blood T cell repertoires in COVID-19. Study in general: Italy, Spain and the United States were the sources of the convalescent and acute COVID-19 samples.

V lost 6 bases and J lost 4; bases outside the gene matches: 11. Per germline, CDR1 MNHEY and CDR2 SVGEGT. The CDR3 extends over 16 amino acids. In the original analysis: The authors estimated nucleated cell counts from reference gene primer amplification. Repertoires were generated with immunoSEQ multiplex PCR, while TCRdb's copy carries only in-frame clones and drops some. Clone size and V and J calls were adopted from that table, with D and trimming inferred from the DNA. The sample has roughly 390,000 clones, 80% to 90% seen once. The Seattle patients, enrolled during active infection, were followed longitudinally.

The chain couples TRBV6-2 or TRBV6-3 to TRBJ2-7; the match to TRBD2 covers 11 bases. The sequence derives from a woman in her twenties or thirties with COVID-19, enrolled during active disease. Sequenced material: peripheral blood. The chain's CDR3 is CASRPRLAGKEYEQYF. As DNA, the CDR3 is TGTGCCAGCAGGCCTCGACTAGCGGGAAAGGAATACGAGCAGTACTTC.